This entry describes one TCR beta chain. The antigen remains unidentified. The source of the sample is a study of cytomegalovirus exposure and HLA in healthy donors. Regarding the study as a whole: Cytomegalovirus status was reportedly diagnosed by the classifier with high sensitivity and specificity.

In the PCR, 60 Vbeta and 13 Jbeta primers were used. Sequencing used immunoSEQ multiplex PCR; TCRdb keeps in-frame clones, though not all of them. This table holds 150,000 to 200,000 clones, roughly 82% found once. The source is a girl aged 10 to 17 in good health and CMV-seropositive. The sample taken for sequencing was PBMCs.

Here the CDR3 DNA reads TGTGCCACCAGCGGACTACTAGCGGGAGAATTCCACGAGCAGTACTTC. Translated: CATSGLLAGEFHEQYF. The chain has TRBV15 and TRBJ2-7; TRBD2 aligns across 11 bases. Trimming removed 5 bases from V and 5 bases from J; junction bases left unmatched: 11. Germline V gives CDR1 LNHNV, CDR2 YYDKDF (reference sequence). This CDR3 comprises 16 residues.